This TCR beta chain was documented in a study of cytomegalovirus exposure and HLA in healthy donors. Study in general: A preliminary data release comprised roughly 80 million unique TCRs obtained from HLA-typed donors. The Caucasian-associated ancestry cluster held around 81% of approximately 400 genotyped donors.

PCR was performed using 60 Vbeta and 13 Jbeta primers. Only in-frame clones appear in the TCRdb table, and some are missing; sequencing was by immunoSEQ multiplex PCR. The sample has about 130,000 clones, 70% to 85% seen once; the top ten hold approximately 3%. V gave up 3 bases and J gave up 6 bases; unmatched junction bases: 4. CDR3 size: 14 residues. Germline CDR1 GTSNPN, CDR2 SVGIG (reference sequence). This receptor was taken from a boy younger than 10 in good health and CMV-seronegative. Sequences were obtained from PBMCs. V gene TRBV30 combines with J gene TRBJ1-5; 11 bases are a match to TRBD1. The CDR3, as DNA: TGTGCCTGGAGCCTGGACAGGGGGCCTCAGCCCCAGCATTTT. Residues: CAWSLDRGPQPQHF.